Following are 25 T cell receptor beta chains from one sample sequenced in a study of cytomegalovirus exposure and HLA in healthy donors. PCR was performed using 60 Vbeta and 13 Jbeta primers. Profiling relied on immunoSEQ multiplex PCR, and the TCRdb table lists in-frame clones only, not all of them. Of 150,000 or so clones in the sample, 82% are singletons; the top ten hold approximately 1.3%. Sequenced input: PBMCs. These receptors were obtained from a young man in good health and CMV-seropositive.

This clone was detected once. The chain couples TRBV27 to TRBJ2-3; maybe TRBD1 (5 bases). The CDR3 consists of 11 residues. V shed 6 bases and J shed 4 bases, with 5 bases lying between them. The germline V gene encodes CDR1 MNHEY and CDR2 SMNVEV (reference sequence). The CDR3 here is CASRTADTQYF. As DNA, the CDR3 is TGTGCCAGCAGGACAGCAGATACGCAGTATTTT.

This clone was observed a handful of times. The chain links TRBV5-4 to TRBJ1-1, with 8 bases that match TRBD1. J lost 7 bases, V lost 4 bases, and 15 bases had no gene match. Germline V gene sequence: CDR1 SGHNT, CDR2 YYREEE (reference sequence). This CDR3 is built from 16 residues. This chain's CDR3 is CASSQRWGRTGSEAFF. The CDR3 DNA follows: TGTGCCAGCAGCCAACGTTGGGGTCGGACAGGGAGTGAAGCTTTCTTT.

This chain uses TRBV6-1 with TRBJ2-4, with 9 bases matching TRBD1. CDR1 is MNHNS, CDR2 SASEGT, per germline. V shed 5 bases and J 3 bases; nucleotides not matched to a gene: 5. This CDR3 contains 15 residues. The CDR3 bases are TGTGCCAGCAGTACAGGGGGCTTCGGCAAAAACATTCAGTACTTC. It translates to CASSTGGFGKNIQYF.

V usage is TRBV6-5 and J usage is TRBJ2-1, with TRBD1 as a possible D gene (6 bases). This CDR3 is built from 15 residues. Trimming pared 2 bases from V and 4 bases from J, leaving 12 bases between. The germline V gene encodes CDR1 MNHEY and CDR2 SVGAGI. The CDR3 sequence is CASSYGPRGYNEQFF. CDR3 coding DNA: TGTGCCAGCAGTTACGGCCCTAGGGGGTACAATGAGCAGTTCTTC.

The V call is TRBV5-1, the J call TRBJ2-7; 11 bases line up with TRBD1. V shed 4 bases, J shed 2 bases, and the junction held 5 bases outside the gene matches. CDR3 length: 15 amino acids. The germline V gene encodes CDR1 SGHRS and CDR2 YFSETQ. The CDR3 nucleotides are TGCGCCAGCAGCCCGGGACAGGGGGGCCCCTACGAGCAGTACTTC. This gives the protein CASSPGQGGPYEQYF.

V and J are TRBV7-8 and TRBJ2-3, with a tentative D call TRBD1 (6 bases). This CDR3 contains 13 residues. Per the germline V gene, CDR1 is SGHVS and CDR2 is FQNEAQ. Trimming cost V 1 base and J 5 bases, with 7 bases left between them. CDR3 sequence (DNA): TGTGCCAGCAGCTTAGACAGGGAAGATACGCAGTATTTT. Translation: CASSLDREDTQYF. The complete variable domain, with remaining parts taken from reference TRBV7-8 and TRBJ2-3, reads GAGVSQSPRYKVAKRGQDVALRCDPISGHVSLFWYQQALGQGPEFLTYFQNEAQLDKSGLPSDRFFAERPEGSVSTLKIQRTQQEDSAVYLCASSLDREDTQYFGPGTRLTVL.

CDR3 sequence reads: CATSTSGGAVEQFF. For the CDR3, the DNA is TGTGCCACCAGCACCAGCGGGGGGGCCGTTGAGCAGTTCTTC. The V call is TRBV15, the J call TRBJ2-1; TRBD2 matches 10 bases. V lost 4 bases and J lost 9; bases outside the gene matches: 6. The CDR3 runs to 14 residues. The V gene's germline CDR1 is LNHNV and CDR2 YYDKDF (reference sequence).

The rearrangement joins TRBV28 to TRBJ2-3; the D gene is possibly TRBD2 (5 bases). Germline CDR1 is MDHEN and CDR2 is SYDVKM. The V end was cut by 5 bases, the J end by 6 bases, with 15 bases between. The CDR3 has 14 residues. Here the CDR3 DNA reads TGTGCCAGCAGTCCGGCGACTATGGGGGATACGCAGTATTTT. It translates to CASSPATMGDTQYF.

The J gene is TRBJ1-3, the V gene TRBV19, with TRBD1 as a possible D gene (6 bases). CDR1 and CDR2 from the germline V gene are LNHDA and SQIVND (reference sequence). The CDR3 has 14 amino acids. V lost 3 bases, J lost 4 bases, and 10 bases lay in between. CDR3 residues: CASSIRQGGNTIYF. The CDR3, as DNA: TGTGCCAGTAGTATCAGGCAGGGGGGAAACACCATATATTTT.

V usage is TRBV2 and J usage is TRBJ1-2; 7 positions agree with TRBD1. This CDR3 has 14 amino acids. Germline CDR1 SNHLY, CDR2 FYNNEI. Trimming took 6 bases from V and 2 from J; bases not matched to a gene: 6. CDR3 region: CASRGDSENYGYTF. CDR3 DNA: TGTGCCAGCAGGGGGGACAGCGAAAACTATGGCTACACCTTC.

With respect to this clone: An end of the junction differs from the germline gene, which may be a read error. The same CDR3 is also encoded by other DNA sequences in this sample. CDR3 sequence reads: CASNGGSYNEQFF. The DNA of the CDR3 is TGTGCCAGCAACGGCGGCTCCTACAACGAGCAGTTCTTC. The rearrangement links TRBV28 to TRBJ2-1; D remains ambiguous. Per the germline V gene, CDR1 is MDHEN and CDR2 is SYDVKM. The CDR3 contains 13 residues.

The chain has TRBV5-4 and TRBJ2-3; TRBD2 might be the D (6 bases). CDR3 length: 17 amino acids. Germline V gene data show CDR1 as SGHNT and CDR2 as YYREEE (reference sequence). The V end was cut by 0 bases, the J end by 6 bases, with 20 bases between. The CDR3 DNA sequence: TGTGCCAGCAGCTTGGAGGTGGGCGGGGCGGGGAGGGATACGCAGTATTTT. Residues: CASSLEVGGAGRDTQYF.

The gene calls are TRBV29-1 and TRBJ1-1; D gene ambiguous. V was trimmed by 1 base and J by 0 bases, leaving 9 bases between them. CDR3 length: 14 residues. Germline loops: CDR1 SQVTM, CDR2 ANQGSEA. The CDR3 DNA reads as TGCAGCGTTGAAGTTCGGGGAGTGAACACTGAAGCTTTCTTT. Translation gives CSVEVRGVNTEAFF.

This sequence joins TRBV18 and TRBJ1-4; D remains unclear. The V end was cut by 3 bases, the J end by 8 bases, with 13 bases between. The CDR3 runs 14 residues. CDR1 KGHSH and CDR2 LQKENI come from the germline V gene. The CDR3 DNA reads TGTGCCAGCTCACCGACATATTCGAGCGAAAAACTGTTTTTT. It encodes CASSPTYSSEKLFF.

This clone was observed once. V usage is TRBV9 and J usage is TRBJ2-1, with D unclear. Between the trimmed V and J ends, which lost 0 bases and 10 bases, there was a span of 8 bases. From germline, CDR1 is SGDLS and CDR2 YYNGEE. The CDR3 sequence is 12 residues long. CDR3 loop: CASSVGGLEQFF. The CDR3 DNA reads as TGTGCCAGCAGCGTAGGCGGCCTAGAGCAGTTCTTC.

The rearrangement links TRBV27 to TRBJ2-2; TRBD2 agrees at 9 bases. CDR3 length: 17 residues. Germline trimming cut 0 bases from V and 6 bases from J; bases unmatched to any gene: 8. Germline lookup yields CDR1 MNHEY and CDR2 SMNVEV (reference sequence). The CDR3 loop reads CASSLSSGGGAAGELFF. As DNA, the CDR3 is TGTGCCAGCAGTTTATCATCTGGCGGGGGGGCTGCCGGGGAGCTGTTTTTT.

The rearrangement joins TRBV6-6 to TRBJ2-1, with 10 bases aligning to TRBD1. V shed 6 bases and J 7 bases; nucleotides not matched to a gene: 6. Germline V gene sequence: CDR1 MNHNY, CDR2 SVGAGI (reference sequence). The CDR3 spans 14 residues. In nucleotides, the CDR3 is TGTGCCAGCAGAGGGACAGGGGAGGCGAATGAGCAGTTCTTC. It yields the protein CASRGTGEANEQFF.

The CDR3 coding sequence is TGTGCCAGCAGAGACATAACCTCCTACGAGCAGTACTTC. Translating it yields CASRDITSYEQYF. The chain uses TRBV2 and TRBJ2-5; the D is unclear. The end of the DNA aligns better with TRBJ2-7, so the J call may be wrong. The CDR3 length is 13 residues. Germline V gene lookup returns CDR1 SNHLY and CDR2 FYNNEI.

Remarks on this clone: One end of the junction fails to match germline, which may point to a read error. V is TRBV5-1 and J is TRBJ1-4, with a weak D call TRBD1 (5 bases). Germline lookup yields CDR1 SGHRS and CDR2 YFSETQ. The CDR3 is 19 residues long. CDR3 DNA: TGCGCCAGCAGCTTGACAGAAGGTACCCAACCTGGGGCTAATGAAAAACTGTCTTTT. Protein product: CASSLTEGTQPGANEKLSF.

The rearrangement links TRBV12-5 to TRBJ2-3; 7 bases line up with TRBD2. The CDR3 consists of 17 residues. J lost 0 bases, V lost 5 bases, and 11 bases had no gene match. Germline lookup yields CDR1 LGHNT and CDR2 FRNRAP. The chain's CDR3 is CASGITLPAGSTDTQYF. The CDR3 DNA sequence: TGTGCTAGTGGTATCACCCTACCAGCGGGGAGCACAGATACGCAGTATTTT.

The chain uses TRBV6-1 and TRBJ2-7, with 7 bases lining up with TRBD1. With 6 bases clipped from V and 0 bases from J, the junction kept 8 bases outside the gene matches. Germline V lookup: CDR1 MNHNS, CDR2 SASEGT. The CDR3 spans 15 residues. The CDR3 region is CASRRQGPSSYEQYF. The CDR3 DNA sequence: TGTGCCAGCAGGCGACAGGGACCTAGCTCCTACGAGCAGTACTTC.

J is TRBJ2-1 and V is TRBV4-1, with D possibly being TRBD1 (5 bases). The ends were cut back, 1 base at V and 6 bases at J, with 7 bases in the middle. The germline V gene encodes CDR1 MGHRA and CDR2 YSYEKL. This CDR3 contains 13 residues. In DNA, the CDR3 is TGCGCCAGCAGCCAAGGAAGGGGCAATGAGCAGTTCTTC. Its protein is CASSQGRGNEQFF.

V is TRBV19 and J is TRBJ2-5; TRBD1 agrees at 7 bases. This CDR3 spans 13 amino acids. Germline values: CDR1 LNHDA, CDR2 SQIVND (reference sequence). The V gene end was trimmed by 4 bases and the J gene end by 2 bases; junction bases not matched to a gene: 1. The CDR3 coding sequence is TGTGCCAGTAGTACGGGACAGCAAGAGACCCAGTACTTC. Amino acids: CASSTGQQETQYF.

The V call is TRBV4-1, the J call TRBJ2-1; 11 bases match TRBD2. The CDR3 runs 16 residues. Germline V gives CDR1 MGHRA, CDR2 YSYEKL. The V and J ends lost 4 bases and 7 bases, in that order; junction bases with no gene match: 9. CDR3 sequence (DNA): TGCGCCAGCAGCCGAGAGACTAGCGGGAAACGTAATGAGCAGTTCTTC. Translating gives CASSRETSGKRNEQFF.

The chain couples TRBV6-6 to TRBJ1-2; TRBD1 matches at 7 bases. The V gene's germline CDR1 is MNHNY and CDR2 SVGAGI (reference sequence). V was pared by 0 bases and J by 3 bases, with 4 bases of the junction left unmatched. The CDR3 is 15 residues long. The CDR3 loop reads CASSYSVGTDYGYTF. In DNA, the CDR3 is TGTGCCAGCAGTTACTCGGTAGGGACAGACTATGGCTACACCTTC.